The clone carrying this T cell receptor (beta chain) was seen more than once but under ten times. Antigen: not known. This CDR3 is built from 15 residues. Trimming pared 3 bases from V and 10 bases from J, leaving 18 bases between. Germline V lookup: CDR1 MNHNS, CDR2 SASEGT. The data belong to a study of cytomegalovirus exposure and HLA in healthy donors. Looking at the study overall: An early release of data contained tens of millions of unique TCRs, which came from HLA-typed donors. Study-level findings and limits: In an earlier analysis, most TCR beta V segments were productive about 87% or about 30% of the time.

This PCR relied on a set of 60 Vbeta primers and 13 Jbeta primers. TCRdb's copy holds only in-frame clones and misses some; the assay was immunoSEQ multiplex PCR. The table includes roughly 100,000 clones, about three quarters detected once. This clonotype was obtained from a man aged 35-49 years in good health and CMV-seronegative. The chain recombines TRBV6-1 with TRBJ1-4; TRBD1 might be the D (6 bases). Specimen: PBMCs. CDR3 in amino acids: CASSDGDRTIAKLFF. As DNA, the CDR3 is TGTGCCAGCAGTGATGGAGACAGGACCATAGCAAAACTGTTTTTT.